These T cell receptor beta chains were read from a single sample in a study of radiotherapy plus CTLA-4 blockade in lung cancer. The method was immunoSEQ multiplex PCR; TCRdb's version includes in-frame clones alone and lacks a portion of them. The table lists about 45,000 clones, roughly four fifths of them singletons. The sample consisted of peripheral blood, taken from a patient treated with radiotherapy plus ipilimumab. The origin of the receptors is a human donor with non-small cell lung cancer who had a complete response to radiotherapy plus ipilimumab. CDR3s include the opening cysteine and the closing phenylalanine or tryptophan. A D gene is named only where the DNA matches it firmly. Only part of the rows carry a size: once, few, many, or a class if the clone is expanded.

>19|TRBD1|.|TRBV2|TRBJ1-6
CASSRDRGDTSFYNSPLHF
TGTGCCAGCAGTCGGGACAGGGGGGATACCTCGTTCTATAATTCACCCCTCCACTTT
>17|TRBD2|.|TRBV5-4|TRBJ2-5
CASRLSRGSGSLETQYF
TGTGCCAGCAGGTTATCCCGGGGCAGCGGGAGTTTGGAGACCCAGTACTTC
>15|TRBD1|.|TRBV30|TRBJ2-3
CAWSFRQGRTDTQYF
TGTGCCTGGAGTTTCAGACAGGGGAGGACAGATACGCAGTATTTT
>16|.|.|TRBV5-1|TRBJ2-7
CASSGSPGHPPYEQYF
TGCGCCAGCAGCGGGTCGCCGGGACACCCTCCCTACGAGCAGTACTTC
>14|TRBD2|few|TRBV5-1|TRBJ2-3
CASSWRGGPDTQYF
TGCGCCAGCAGTTGGCGGGGGGGGCCAGATACGCAGTATTTT
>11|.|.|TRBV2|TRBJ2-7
CASSAKYEQYF
TGTGCCAGCAGTGCCAAATACGAGCAGTACTTC
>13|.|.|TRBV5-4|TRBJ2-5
CASSVGLQETQYF
TGTGCCAGCAGCGTAGGACTGCAAGAGACCCAGTACTTC
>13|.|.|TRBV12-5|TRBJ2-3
CASGLNFGDTQYF
TGTGCTAGTGGTTTGAATTTCGGGGATACGCAGTATTTT
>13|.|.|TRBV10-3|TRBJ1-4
CAISENIQGKLFF
TGTGCCATCAGTGAGAACATCCAGGGGAAACTGTTTTTT
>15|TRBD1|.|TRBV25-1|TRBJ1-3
CASSEYKGTVNTIYF
TGTGCCAGCAGTGAATATAAGGGGACAGTAAACACCATATATTTT
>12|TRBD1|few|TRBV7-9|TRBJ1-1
CASGQGGLEAFF
TGTGCCAGCGGACAGGGGGGACTTGAAGCTTTCTTT
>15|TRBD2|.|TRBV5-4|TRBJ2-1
CASRQAGGRYNEQFF
TGTGCCAGCAGACAAGCGGGGGGGCGGTACAATGAGCAGTTCTTC
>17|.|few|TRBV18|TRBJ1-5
CASSPRTSRQGNQPQHF
TGTGCCAGCTCACCAAGAACTTCTCGACAGGGCAATCAGCCCCAGCATTTT
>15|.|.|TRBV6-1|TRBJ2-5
CASSEAPTRLETQYF
TGTGCCAGCAGTGAAGCGCCGACTAGGTTGGAGACCCAGTACTTC
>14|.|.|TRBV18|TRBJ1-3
CASSPGASGNTIYF
TGTGCCAGCTCACCGGGGGCAAGCGGAAACACCATATATTTT
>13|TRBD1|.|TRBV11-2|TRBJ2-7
CASSRGDSYEQYF
TGTGCCAGCAGCAGAGGGGACAGCTACGAGCAGTACTTC
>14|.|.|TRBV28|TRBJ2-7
CASSSLLHLGEQYF
TGTGCCAGCAGTTCTCTACTACATTTAGGCGAGCAGTACTTC
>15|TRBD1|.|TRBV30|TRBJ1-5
CALGGGLLSNQPQHF
TGTGCCTTAGGGGGCGGGCTTCTTAGCAATCAGCCCCAGCATTTT
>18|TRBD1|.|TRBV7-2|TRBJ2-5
CASSLGGQARPYQETQYF
TGTGCCAGCAGCTTAGGGGGACAGGCCCGACCGTACCAAGAGACCCAGTACTTC
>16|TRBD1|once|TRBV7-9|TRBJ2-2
CASSPRTGGDTGELFF
TGTGCCAGCAGCCCACGGACAGGAGGAGACACCGGGGAGCTGTTTTTT
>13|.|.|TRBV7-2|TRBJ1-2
CASSLGQNYGYTF
TGTGCCAGCAGCCTAGGACAGAACTATGGCTACACCTTC
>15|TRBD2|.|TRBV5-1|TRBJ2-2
CASSLSGGQAGELFF
TGCGCCAGCAGCTTGTCGGGAGGGCAGGCCGGGGAGCTGTTTTTT
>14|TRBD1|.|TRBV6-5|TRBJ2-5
CASVDRGRGETQYF
TGTGCCAGCGTTGACAGGGGGCGTGGGGAGACCCAGTACTTC
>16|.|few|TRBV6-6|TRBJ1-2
CASSYGGQTANYGYTF
TGTGCCAGCAGTTACGGCGGACAGACAGCTAACTATGGCTACACCTTC
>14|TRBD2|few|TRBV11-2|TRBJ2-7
CASSLSREVIEQYF
TGTGCCAGCAGCTTATCCCGGGAGGTGATCGAGCAGTACTTC
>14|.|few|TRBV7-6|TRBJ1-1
CASSLRTVNTEAFF
TGTGCCAGCAGCCTACGGACAGTGAACACTGAAGCTTTCTTT
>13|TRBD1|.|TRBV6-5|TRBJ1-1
CASQGQENTEAFF
TGTGCCAGCCAGGGACAGGAGAACACTGAAGCTTTCTTT
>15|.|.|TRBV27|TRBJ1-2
CASSSGGGGKIVYTF
TGTGCCAGCAGTTCCGGCGGCGGGGGTAAGATTGTCTACACCTTC
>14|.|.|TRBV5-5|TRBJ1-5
CASSSYRSNQPQHF
TGTGCCAGCAGCTCTTATAGAAGCAATCAGCCCCAGCATTTT
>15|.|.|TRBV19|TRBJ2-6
CASAEGYSGANVLTF
TGTGCCAGTGCGGAGGGTTACTCTGGGGCCAACGTCCTGACTTTC
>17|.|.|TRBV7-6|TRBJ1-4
CASSLAWAKRTNEKLFF
TGTGCCAGCAGCTTAGCATGGGCGAAACGGACTAATGAAAAACTGTTTTTT
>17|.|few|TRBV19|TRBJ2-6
CATGGVGGRSGANVLTF
TGTGCCACCGGGGGGGTAGGGGGCCGGTCTGGGGCCAACGTCCTGACTTTC
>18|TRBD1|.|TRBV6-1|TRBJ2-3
CASSEQSLGQGITDTQYF
TGTGCCAGCAGTGAACAATCCCTGGGACAGGGAATCACAGATACGCAGTATTTT
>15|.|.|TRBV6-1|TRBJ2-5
CASTLTEAGEETQYF
TGTGCCAGCACCTTAACGGAGGCGGGCGAAGAGACCCAGTACTTC
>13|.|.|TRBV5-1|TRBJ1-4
CASSLGPSEKLFF
TGCGCCAGCAGCTTGGGTCCTAGCGAAAAACTGTTTTTT
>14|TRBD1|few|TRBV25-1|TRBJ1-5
CASQGGGLGQPQHF
TGTGCCAGTCAAGGAGGGGGCCTGGGACAGCCCCAGCATTTT
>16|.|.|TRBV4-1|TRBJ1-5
CASSQEWQDSNQPQHF
TGCGCCAGCAGCCAAGAATGGCAGGATAGCAATCAGCCCCAGCATTTT
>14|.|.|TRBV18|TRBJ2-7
CASSPLGDFYEQYF
TGTGCCAGCTCACCATTAGGGGACTTCTACGAGCAGTACTTC
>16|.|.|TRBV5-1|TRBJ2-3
CASSLGGGGYTDTQYF
TGCGCCAGCAGCTTAGGGGGAGGGGGGTACACAGATACGCAGTATTTT
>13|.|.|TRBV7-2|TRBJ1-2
CASTRTANYGYTF
TGTGCCAGCACCCGGACAGCGAACTATGGCTACACCTTC
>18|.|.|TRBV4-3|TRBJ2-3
CASSQEYSRGAGTDTQYF
TGCGCCAGCAGCCAAGAATACAGCCGGGGGGCCGGCACAGATACGCAGTATTTT
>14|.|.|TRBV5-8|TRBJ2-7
CASSLVTDSGEQYF
TGTGCCAGCAGCTTGGTAACCGACTCGGGGGAGCAGTACTTC
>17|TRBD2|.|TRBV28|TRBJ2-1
CASQEWAGGKRNNEQFF
TGTGCCAGCCAAGAATGGGCGGGAGGGAAAAGAAACAATGAGCAGTTCTTC
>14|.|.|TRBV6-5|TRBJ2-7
CASSYYRASYEQYF
TGTGCCAGCAGTTACTACAGGGCGTCCTACGAGCAGTACTTC